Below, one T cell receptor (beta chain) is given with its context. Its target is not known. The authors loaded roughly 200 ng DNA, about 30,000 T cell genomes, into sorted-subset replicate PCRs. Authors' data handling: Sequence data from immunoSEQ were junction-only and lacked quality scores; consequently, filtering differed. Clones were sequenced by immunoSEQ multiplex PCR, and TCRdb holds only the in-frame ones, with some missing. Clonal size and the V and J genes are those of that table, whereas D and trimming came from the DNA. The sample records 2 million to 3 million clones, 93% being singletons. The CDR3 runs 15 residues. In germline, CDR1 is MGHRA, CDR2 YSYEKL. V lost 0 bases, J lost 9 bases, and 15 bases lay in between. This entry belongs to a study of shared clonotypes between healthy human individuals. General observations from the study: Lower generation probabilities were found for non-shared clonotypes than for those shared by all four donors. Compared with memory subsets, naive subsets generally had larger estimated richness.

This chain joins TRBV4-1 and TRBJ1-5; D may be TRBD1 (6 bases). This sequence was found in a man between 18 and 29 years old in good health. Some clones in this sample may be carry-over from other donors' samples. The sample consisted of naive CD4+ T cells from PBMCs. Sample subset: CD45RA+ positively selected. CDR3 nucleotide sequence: TGCGCCAGCAGCCAAGATTCCCGGAAAGGGGGGCCCCAGCATTTT. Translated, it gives CASSQDSRKGGPQHF.